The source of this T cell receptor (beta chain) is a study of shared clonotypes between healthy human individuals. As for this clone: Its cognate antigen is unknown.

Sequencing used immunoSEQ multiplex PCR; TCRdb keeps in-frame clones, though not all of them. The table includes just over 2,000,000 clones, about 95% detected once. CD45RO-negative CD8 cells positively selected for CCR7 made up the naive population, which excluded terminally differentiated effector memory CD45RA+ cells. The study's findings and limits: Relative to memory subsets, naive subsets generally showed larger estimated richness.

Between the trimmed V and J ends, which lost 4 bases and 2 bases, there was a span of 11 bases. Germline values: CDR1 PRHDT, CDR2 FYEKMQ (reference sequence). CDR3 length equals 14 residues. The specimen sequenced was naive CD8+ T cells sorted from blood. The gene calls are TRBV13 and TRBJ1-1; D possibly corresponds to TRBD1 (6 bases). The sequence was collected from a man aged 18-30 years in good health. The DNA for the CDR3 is TGTGCCAGCAGCTCGGGACACGCAAACACTGAAGCTTTCTTT. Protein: CASSSGHANTEAFF.